One sample yielded the 18 T cell receptor beta chains listed below, sequenced in a study of OX40 agonist ivuxolimab in advanced cancers. The repertoire was sequenced with immunoSEQ multiplex PCR; TCRdb's copy has only in-frame clones and lacks some. The data hold around 97,000 clones, with roughly 90% observed a single time. The sequencing here drew on CD4+ or CD8+ T cells sorted from blood, taken in a trial of the OX40 agonist ivuxolimab. The receptors here all came from an adult with an advanced solid tumor such as melanoma, head and neck, liver or kidney cancer.

The chain carries TRBV2 and TRBJ1-5; 7 nucleotides agree with TRBD1. The V and J ends lost 0 bases and 6 bases, in that order; junction bases with no gene match: 5. Germline assignment: CDR1 SNHLY and CDR2 FYNNEI. This CDR3 region has 15 residues. The CDR3 here is CASSEAQGVVQPQHF. CDR3 in DNA: TGTGCCAGCAGTGAAGCGCAGGGGGTTGTTCAGCCCCAGCATTTT.

As for this clone: The junction departs from germline at one end; a sequencing error may be responsible. The V and J genes are TRBV5-1 and TRBJ1-4, with D maybe TRBD1 (5 bases). Looked up from germline, CDR1 is SGHRS and CDR2 is YFSETQ. CDR3 length equals 14 residues. The CDR3 reads CAGSSGLIPEKLFF. In DNA form, the CDR3 reads TGCGCCGGCAGCTCGGGACTGATTCCTGAAAAACTGTTTTTT. Drawing the rest from reference TRBV5-1 and TRBJ1-4, the complete variable domain is KAGVTQTPRYLIKTRGQQVTLSCSPISGHRSVSWYQQTPGQGLQFLFEYFSETQRNKGNFPGRFSGRQFSNSRSEMNVSTLELGDSALYLCAGSSGLIPEKLFFGSGTQLSVL.

The CDR3, as DNA: TGTGCCATCAGTCGGACATTGCTCGAAAAACTGTTTTTT. This gives the protein CAISRTLLEKLFF. The genes are TRBV10-3 and TRBJ1-4, with D perhaps matching TRBD1 (5 bases). Deletions cut 5 bases from V and 8 bases from J, with 12 bases between. This CDR3 has 13 residues. Germline V gives CDR1 ENHRY, CDR2 SYGVKD.

The rearrangement uses TRBV28 and TRBJ2-2; 8 bases agree with TRBD2. The CDR3 loop spans 15 amino acids. Looked up from germline, CDR1 is MDHEN and CDR2 is SYDVKM. The V and J ends lost 3 bases and 5 bases, in that order; junction bases with no gene match: 5. In nucleotides, the CDR3 is TGTGCCAGCAGTTTGGACGGGAGGGCAACCGGGGAGCTGTTTTTT. Its protein is CASSLDGRATGELFF.

This chain joins TRBV4-1 and TRBJ2-2; D is undetermined. Deletions cut 1 base from V and 5 bases from J, with 14 bases between. The V gene's germline CDR1 is MGHRA and CDR2 YSYEKL. The CDR3 loop spans 16 amino acids. The CDR3 sequence is CASSQVSIGLTGELFF. CDR3 sequence (DNA): TGCGCCAGCAGCCAAGTTTCAATAGGTTTAACCGGGGAGCTGTTTTTT.

CDR3 in DNA: TGTGCCAGCAGTGGGGGGGGCGGCCGCAATCAGCCCCAGCATTTT. This sequence encodes CASSGGGGRNQPQHF. The chain recombines TRBV6-1 with TRBJ1-5; D is perhaps TRBD1 (6 bases). Trimming cost V 4 bases and J 2 bases, with 12 bases left between them. Germline loops: CDR1 MNHNS, CDR2 SASEGT. This CDR3 is built from 15 residues.

The chain links TRBV5-4 to TRBJ2-7, with a possible D match to TRBD2 (6 bases). Germline assignment: CDR1 SGHNT and CDR2 YYREEE (reference sequence). Trimming stripped 4 bases from V and 0 bases from J, with 17 bases between. The CDR3 length is 16 residues. Here the CDR3 reads CASSPGGTDLSYEQYF. DNA of the CDR3: TGTGCCAGCAGCCCTGGGGGGACGGATCTCTCCTACGAGCAGTACTTC.

The rearrangement uses TRBV5-4 and TRBJ2-7; 7 bases line up with TRBD1. The V segment lost 4 bases and the J segment 3 bases; nucleotides outside the gene matches: 7. This CDR3 region has 14 residues. Germline V gives CDR1 SGHNT, CDR2 YYREEE (reference sequence). As DNA, the CDR3 is TGTGCCAGCAGCCCAGACAGGGATTACTACGAGCAGTACTTC. Residues: CASSPDRDYYEQYF.

This chain joins TRBV7-2 and TRBJ2-7; TRBD2 matches at 8 bases. V gave up 5 bases and J gave up 1 base; unmatched junction bases: 7. CDR1 is SGHTA, CDR2 FQGNSA, per germline. The CDR3 totals 15 residues. CDR3 coding DNA: TGTGCCAGCAGCCCCCCGGGGGGGCGTTCCTACGAGCAGTACTTC. Its translation is CASSPPGGRSYEQYF.

V usage is TRBV19 and J usage is TRBJ1-4, with D uncertain. Per the germline V gene, CDR1 is LNHDA and CDR2 is SQIVND (reference sequence). Trimming left V 2 bases short and J 10 bases short, with 14 bases between. The CDR3 has 14 amino acids. The CDR3 region has the DNA TGTGCCAGTAGTATAACCTCTCAGAACGGAAAACTGTTTTTT. This codes for CASSITSQNGKLFF. Combining the CDR3 with reference TRBV19 and TRBJ1-4 gives the whole variable domain DGGITQSPKYLFRKEGQNVTLSCEQNLNHDAMYWYRQDPGQGLRLIYYSQIVNDFQKGDIAEGYSVSREKKESFPLTVTSAQKNPTAFYLCASSITSQNGKLFFGSGTQLSVL.

V gene TRBV19 combines with J gene TRBJ1-1, with no clear D. Trimming removed 0 bases from V and 5 bases from J, with 13 bases in between. In germline, CDR1 is LNHDA, CDR2 SQIVND (reference sequence). CDR3 size: 15 residues. The CDR3 nucleotides read TGTGCCAGTAGTATAGAAGCGGCTCTGAGGACTGAAGCTTTCTTT. This translates into CASSIEAALRTEAFF.

DNA of the CDR3: TGCGCCAGCAGTGAGTCGACTAGCAATCATGAGCAGTTCTTC. Amino acids: CASSESTSNHEQFF. The chain joins TRBV10-1 to TRBJ2-1; 7 positions match TRBD2. Per germline, CDR1 WNHNN and CDR2 SYGVQD (reference sequence). J lost 8 bases, V lost 0 bases, and 4 bases had no gene match. The CDR3 contains 14 residues.

Regarding this clone: One end of the junction fails to match germline, which may point to a read error. This chain uses TRBV11-2 with TRBJ1-2, with D perhaps TRBD1 (5 bases). Germline CDR1 and CDR2: SGHAT and FQNNGV. CDR3 length: 16 amino acids. CDR3 DNA sequence: TGCGCCAGCAGCTTCAAAGGGCAGGGAGAGAACTATGGCTACACCTTC. Encoded protein: CASSFKGQGENYGYTF.

This chain uses TRBV7-9 with TRBJ2-7; perhaps TRBD1 as D (6 bases). CDR3 length: 15 amino acids. V lost 1 base to trimming and J lost 2 bases, with 12 bases between them. Germline CDR1 SEHNR, CDR2 FQNEAQ (reference sequence). The DNA of the CDR3 is TGTGCCAGCAGCTTAGGTTCGGACAGAGCCTACGAGCAGTACTTC. Translating it yields CASSLGSDRAYEQYF.

In its sample, this clone was seen once. The rearrangement links TRBV6-5 to TRBJ2-2; D is undetermined. The CDR3 sequence is 16 residues long. Germline V gives CDR1 MNHEY, CDR2 SVGAGI. V was cut by 3 bases and J by 5 bases, with 16 bases left in between. CDR3 sequence reads: CASSYSDVGMTGELFF. The CDR3 DNA is TGTGCCAGCAGTTATTCGGATGTAGGCATGACCGGGGAGCTGTTTTTT.

This clone has a handful of counts. This sequence joins TRBV27 and TRBJ1-1; no clear D. Trimming stripped 3 bases from V and 1 base from J, with 9 bases between. The CDR3 runs to 14 residues. Looked up from germline, CDR1 is MNHEY and CDR2 is SMNVEV (reference sequence). In DNA form, the CDR3 reads TGTGCCAGCAGTTTGACATCGGCGAACACTGAAGCTTTCTTT. Its protein product is CASSLTSANTEAFF.

The chain recombines TRBV7-8 with TRBJ1-1, with TRBD1 matching over 8 bases. Germline V lookup: CDR1 SGHVS, CDR2 FQNEAQ. The CDR3 runs to 19 residues. The ends lost 5 bases at V and 6 bases at J; junction bases unmatched: 23. For the CDR3, the DNA is TGTGCCAGCAGCCCCGGGGGACAGGCGGGTGATTGGGTGGTTCCTGAAGCTTTCTTT. Translated: CASSPGGQAGDWVVPEAFF.

The chain links TRBV4-1 to TRBJ1-5; D is undetermined. With 0 bases removed from V and 2 bases from J, the gap between germline ends came to 14 bases. CDR1 MGHRA and CDR2 YSYEKL come from the germline V gene. This CDR3 is 17 amino acids long. The CDR3 region has the DNA TGCGCCAGCAGCCAAGAGGTTTCCGGGGTCGGCAATCAGCCCCAGCATTTT. It translates to CASSQEVSGVGNQPQHF.